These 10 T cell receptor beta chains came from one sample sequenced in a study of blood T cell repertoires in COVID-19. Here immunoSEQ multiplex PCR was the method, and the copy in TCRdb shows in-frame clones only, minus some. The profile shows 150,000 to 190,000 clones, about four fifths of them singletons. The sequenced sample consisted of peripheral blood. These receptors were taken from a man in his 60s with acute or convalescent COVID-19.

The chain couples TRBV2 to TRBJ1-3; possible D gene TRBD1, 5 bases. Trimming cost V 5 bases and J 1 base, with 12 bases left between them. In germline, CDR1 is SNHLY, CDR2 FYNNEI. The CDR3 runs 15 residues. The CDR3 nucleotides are TGTGCCAGCAGTCCGTCACGGGGGTCTGGAAACACCATATATTTT. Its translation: CASSPSRGSGNTIYF.

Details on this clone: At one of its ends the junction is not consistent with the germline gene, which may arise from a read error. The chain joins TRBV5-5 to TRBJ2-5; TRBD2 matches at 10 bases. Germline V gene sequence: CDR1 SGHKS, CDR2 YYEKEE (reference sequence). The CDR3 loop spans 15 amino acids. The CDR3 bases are TGTGCCAGCAGCATACTAGCGGGGACGGGAGAGGCCCAGTACTTC. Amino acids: CASSILAGTGEAQYF.

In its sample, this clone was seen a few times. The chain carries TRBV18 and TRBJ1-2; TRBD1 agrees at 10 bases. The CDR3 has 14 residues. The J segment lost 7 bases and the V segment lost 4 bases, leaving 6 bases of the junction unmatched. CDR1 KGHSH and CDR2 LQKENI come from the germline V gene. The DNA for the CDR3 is TGTGCCAGCTCACAAGACAGGGGGCAGTCTGGCTACACCTTC. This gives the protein CASSQDRGQSGYTF.

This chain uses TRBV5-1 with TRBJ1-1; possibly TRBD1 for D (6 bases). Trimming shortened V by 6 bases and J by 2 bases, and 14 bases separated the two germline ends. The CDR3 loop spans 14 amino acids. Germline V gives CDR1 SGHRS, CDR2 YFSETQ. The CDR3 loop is CASTEQGPNTEAFF. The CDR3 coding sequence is TGCGCCAGCACCGAACAGGGACCCAACACTGAAGCTTTCTTT.

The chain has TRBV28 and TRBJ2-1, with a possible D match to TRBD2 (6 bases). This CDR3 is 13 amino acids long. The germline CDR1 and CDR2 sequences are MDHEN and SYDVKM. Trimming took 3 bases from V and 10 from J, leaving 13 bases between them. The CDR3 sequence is CASSLAREDEQFF. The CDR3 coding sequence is TGTGCCAGCAGTTTGGCCAGGGAGGACGAGCAGTTCTTC.

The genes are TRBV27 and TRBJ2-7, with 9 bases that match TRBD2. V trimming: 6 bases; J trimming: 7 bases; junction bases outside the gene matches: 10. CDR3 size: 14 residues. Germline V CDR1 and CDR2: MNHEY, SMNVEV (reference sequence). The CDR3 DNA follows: TGTGCCAGCAGAGGCGGGGGGGGCGCAGGGGAGCAGTACTTC. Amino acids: CASRGGGGAGEQYF.

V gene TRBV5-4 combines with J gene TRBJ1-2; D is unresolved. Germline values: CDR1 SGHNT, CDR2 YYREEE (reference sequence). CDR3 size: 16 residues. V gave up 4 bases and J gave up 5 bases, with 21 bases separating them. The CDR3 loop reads CASSPSTVRVQYGYTF. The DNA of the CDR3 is TGTGCCAGCAGCCCCAGTACGGTGCGGGTCCAATATGGCTACACCTTC.

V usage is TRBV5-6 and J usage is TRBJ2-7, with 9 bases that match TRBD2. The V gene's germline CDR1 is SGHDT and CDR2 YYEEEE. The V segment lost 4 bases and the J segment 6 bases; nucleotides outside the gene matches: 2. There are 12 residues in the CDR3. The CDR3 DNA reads TGTGCCAGCAGCCGGACTAGCGTCGAGCAGTACTTC. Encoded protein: CASSRTSVEQYF. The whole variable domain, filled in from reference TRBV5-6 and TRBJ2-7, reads DAGVTQSPTHLIKTRGQQVTLRCSPKSGHDTVSWYQQALGQGPQFIFQYYEEEERQRGNFPDRFSGHQFPNYSSELNVNALLLGDSALYLCASSRTSVEQYFGPGTRLTVT.

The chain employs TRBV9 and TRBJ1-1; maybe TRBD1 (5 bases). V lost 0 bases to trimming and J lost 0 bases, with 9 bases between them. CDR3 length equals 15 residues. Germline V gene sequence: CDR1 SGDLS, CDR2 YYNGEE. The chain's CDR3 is CASSVGGTMNTEAFF. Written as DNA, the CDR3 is TGTGCCAGCAGCGTAGGGGGCACTATGAACACTGAAGCTTTCTTT.

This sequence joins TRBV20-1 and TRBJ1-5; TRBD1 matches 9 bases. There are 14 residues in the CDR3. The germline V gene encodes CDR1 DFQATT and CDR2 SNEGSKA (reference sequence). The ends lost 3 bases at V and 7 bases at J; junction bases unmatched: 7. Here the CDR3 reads CSASTGGAGQPQHF. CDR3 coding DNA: TGCAGTGCTAGTACAGGGGGCGCGGGGCAGCCCCAGCATTTT.